The source of this TCR beta chain is a study of blood T cell repertoires in COVID-19. Study-level information: Acute and convalescent COVID-19 samples came from the United States, Italy and Spain. T cells, B-cell-depleted T cells, or PBMCs provided the cDNA or gDNA that served as material.

This clone occurred once. Original methodology: From reference gene primer amplification, estimates of nucleated cell counts were derived. The method was immunoSEQ multiplex PCR; TCRdb's version includes in-frame clones alone and lacks a portion of them. V, J and clone size are those of that table, while D and trimming were read from the DNA. The sample contains 71,000 or so clones, 85% to 90% of which appear only once. V shed 6 bases and J shed 1 base, with 10 bases lying between them. The CDR3 runs 14 residues. Germline CDR1 is MDHEN and CDR2 is SYDVKM. This receptor was obtained from a middle-aged man with active COVID-19. The V call is TRBV28, the J call TRBJ1-5; D might be TRBD1 (6 bases). Sequenced material: peripheral blood. DNA of the CDR3: TGTGCCAGCAGCCTTGGACAGAGCAATCAGCCCCAGCATTTT. This sequence encodes CASSLGQSNQPQHF.